A single sample gave rise to the 8 T cell receptor beta chains below, sequenced in a study of T-cell reconstitution after alpha-beta-depleted transplantation in children. The authors prepared the TCRbeta library with unique molecular identifiers. TCRdb independently ran MiXCR on the PCR reads; one entry per CDR3 protein. The repertoire holds 550,000 to 600,000 distinct CDR3 sequences, with 20% to 25% as singletons. The specimen was PBMCs, mostly from graft donor cells, collected 360 days after TCRalphabeta/CD19-depleted stem cell transplant. All receptors derive from a boy under two years old who had a stem cell transplant for acute myeloid leukemia, so the T cells may come from the graft donor.

Many counts were recorded for this clonotype. The V call is TRBV29-1, the J call TRBJ2-1; TRBD1 or TRBD2 may be the D gene (6 bases each). V was clipped by 6 bases and J by 5 bases, with 20 bases between them. Per germline, CDR1 SQVTM and CDR2 ANQGSEA. This CDR3 contains 15 residues. CDR3 region: CSVPLGGTLNNEQFF. The CDR3 DNA reads as TGCAGCGTCCCCTTAGGGGGGACGCTAAACAATGAGCAGTTCTTC.

The rearrangement uses TRBV29-1 and TRBJ2-2; 8 nucleotides line up with TRBD2. The V and J ends lost 6 bases and 7 bases, in that order; junction bases with no gene match: 7. The germline gives CDR1 SQVTM, CDR2 ANQGSEA. The CDR3 spans 13 residues. In DNA form, the CDR3 reads TGCAGCGTAGGACGGGGGGGCGGCGGGGAGCTGTTTTTT. Residues: CSVGRGGGGELFF.

This clonotype was seen many times. The CDR3 here is CASSPSLSGGDTDTQYF. The DNA of the CDR3 is TGTGCCAGCAGCCCAAGCCTTAGCGGGGGGGATACAGATACGCAGTATTTT. V is TRBV7-2 and J is TRBJ2-3, with 11 bases lining up with TRBD2. Unmatched junction bases numbered 10, after V lost 5 bases and J lost 3 bases. The CDR3 sequence is 17 residues long. Germline CDR1 is SGHTA and CDR2 is FQGNSA.

This clonotype was observed at least ten times. The chain links TRBV20-1 to TRBJ2-5, with 10 bases that match TRBD1. The germline gives CDR1 DFQATT, CDR2 SNEGSKA (reference sequence). The CDR3 has 15 residues. With V trimmed by 5 bases and J by 5 bases, 11 bases remained unmatched. The chain's CDR3 is CSAGRTGGSGETQYF. The CDR3 coding sequence is TGCAGTGCTGGGCGGACAGGGGGTTCAGGGGAGACCCAGTACTTC.

The chain carries TRBV5-5 and TRBJ1-5; D is undetermined. The CDR3 has 15 amino acids. The V gene lost 5 bases and the J gene lost 4 bases, with 16 bases spanning the gap. The V gene's germline CDR1 is SGHKS and CDR2 YYEKEE (reference sequence). CDR3 in amino acids: CASSSIAGPNQPQHF. The CDR3 coding sequence is TGTGCCAGCAGTTCAATCGCGGGTCCGAATCAGCCCCAGCATTTT.

The sample holds a few counts of this clonotype. The rearrangement links TRBV20-1 to TRBJ1-5; no reliable D call. CDR1 is DFQATT, CDR2 SNEGSKA, per germline (reference sequence). Deletions cut 1 base from V and 3 bases from J, with 10 bases between. The CDR3 is 14 residues long. The CDR3 coding sequence is TGCAGTGCTAGAGTGGGCACCCCCAATCAGCCCCAGCATTTT. It yields the protein CSARVGTPNQPQHF.

The sample holds many counts of this clonotype. J is TRBJ2-3 and V is TRBV12-3 or TRBV12-4; D may correspond to TRBD1 or TRBD2 (7 bases each). The CDR3 runs 17 residues. The V end lost 0 bases, the J end lost 3 bases, and 16 bases lay between the germline ends. CDR3 region: CASSLAVQGGATDTQYF. The CDR3 coding sequence is TGTGCCAGCAGTTTAGCGGTCCAGGGGGGGGCTACAGATACGCAGTATTTT.

V gene TRBV20-1 combines with J gene TRBJ2-3, with D unclear. Trimming left V 6 bases short and J 5 bases short, with 21 bases between. Germline V lookup: CDR1 DFQATT, CDR2 SNEGSKA (reference sequence). The CDR3 is made up of 15 amino acids. CDR3 in DNA: TGCAGTGCCAAGCGTGGGCTCCTCACTTTAGATACGCAGTATTTT. This gives the protein CSAKRGLLTLDTQYF.